A single sample gave rise to the 3 T cell receptor beta chains below, sequenced in a study of T-cell memory formation after mild COVID-19. TCRdb fed the 5' RACE reads into MiXCR, producing one record per CDR3 protein. The sample consists of under 650,000 distinct CDR3 sequences, roughly 17% of them appearing once. Input material: PBMCs or a T cell subset sorted from them (not recorded which). These receptors all come from an adult woman who had mild COVID-19 (a few samples of this study predate the infection). Cell type and time point are not known.

The rearrangement uses TRBV6-5 and TRBJ2-5; TRBD1 aligns across 8 bases. Germline V gene data show CDR1 as MNHEY and CDR2 as SVGAGI. The CDR3 covers 15 residues. Trimming took 4 bases from V and 2 from J; bases not matched to a gene: 6. CDR3 in DNA: TGTGCCAGCAGTTCGGACAGGGCCAGGCAAGAGACCCAGTACTTC. It translates to CASSSDRARQETQYF.

This clonotype has a count of ten or more. The chain joins TRBV12-3 or TRBV12-4 to TRBJ2-1, with D uncertain. The CDR3 is 15 residues long. Between the trimmed V and J ends, which lost 3 bases and 0 bases, there was a span of 9 bases. The CDR3 spells CASSFSQISYNEQFF. As DNA, the CDR3 is TGTGCCAGCAGTTTTTCCCAGATCTCCTACAATGAGCAGTTCTTC.

The chain is built from TRBV12-3 or TRBV12-4 and TRBJ2-2; TRBD1 matches at 10 bases. The V and J ends lost 2 bases and 6 bases, in that order; junction bases with no gene match: 3. The CDR3 has 15 amino acids. The CDR3 region has the DNA TGTGCCAGCAGTTTAAGACAGGGGGCGTCCGGGGAGCTGTTTTTT. Encoded protein: CASSLRQGASGELFF.